These T cell receptor beta chains were read from a single sample in a study of control samples from healthy donors and cancer patients. Data came from immunoSEQ multiplex PCR; TCRdb stores just in-frame clones and leaves some out. This repertoire shows about 110,000 clones, about nine tenths found once; its top ten account for roughly 4%. The specimen sequenced was blood. These receptors were collected from a human donor in good health. The donor label of this sample is uncertain. Both conserved end residues are part of each CDR3. The order of the fields is V gene, D gene, clone size, J gene, CDR3 protein, CDR3 DNA. D genes are given only for firm matches. A row's size may be missing; if present it is once, few, many or a size class.

>TRBV4-2|.|.|TRBJ2-2
CASSQHSAGELFF
TGTGCCAGCAGCCAGCATAGCGCCGGGGAGCTGTTTTTT
>TRBV6-5|.|.|TRBJ1-3
CASSYSIVEPGNTIYF
TGTGCCAGCAGTTACTCGATTGTTGAGCCAGGAAACACCATATATTTT
>TRBV9|TRBD2|.|TRBJ2-1
CASSVFSGVGYNEQFF
TGTGCCAGCAGCGTGTTCAGCGGGGTTGGCTACAATGAGCAGTTCTTC
>TRBV6-6|TRBD2|.|TRBJ2-3
CASSRTSSLAGTDTQYF
TGTGCCAGCAGTCGGACGAGCTCTCTAGCGGGGACAGATACGCAGTATTTT
>TRBV27|TRBD1|.|TRBJ2-2
CASSSGTGHTGELFF
TGTGCCAGCAGTTCCGGGACAGGGCACACCGGGGAGCTGTTTTTT
>TRBV20-1|.|.|TRBJ1-2
CSATGTQGYTF
TGCAGTGCCACCGGGACCCAAGGCTACACCTTC
>TRBV3-1/TRBV3-2|.|.|TRBJ2-7
CASSQNWGEQYF
TGTGCCAGCAGCCAGAATTGGGGCGAGCAGTACTTC
>TRBV16|TRBD1|.|TRBJ1-5
CASSQSGTGNQPQHF
TGTGCCAGCAGCCAATCCGGGACAGGGAATCAGCCCCAGCATTTT
>TRBV18|.|.|TRBJ1-3
CASSPRKKGNTIYF
TGTGCCAGCTCACCAAGGAAGAAGGGAAACACCATATATTTT
>TRBV9|TRBD2|.|TRBJ2-1
CASSPRTSYDNEQFF
TGTGCCAGCAGCCCTCGGACTAGCTACGACAATGAGCAGTTCTTC
>TRBV11-3|.|.|TRBJ1-1
CASSLSTDTEAFF
TGTGCCAGCAGCTTATCGACGGACACTGAAGCTTTCTTT
>TRBV3-1/TRBV3-2|.|.|TRBJ2-7
CASSPTGSPYEQYF
TGTGCCAGCAGCCCTACAGGGTCCCCCTACGAGCAGTACTTC
>TRBV7-2|.|once|TRBJ2-5
CASSLSGAILVETQYF
TGTGCCAGCAGCTTATCTGGGGCCATCCTTGTGGAGACCCAGTACTTC
>TRBV27|TRBD1|.|TRBJ2-2
CASSSLPGQRHTGELFF
TGTGCCAGCAGTAGCCTACCGGGACAGAGGCACACCGGGGAGCTGTTTTTT
>TRBV2|.|once|TRBJ2-2
CASIVAGELFF
TGTGCCAGCATTGTTGCCGGGGAGCTGTTTTTT
>TRBV11-2|.|.|TRBJ2-7
CASSLEGEQYF
TGTGCCAGCAGCTTAGAGGGGGAGCAGTACTTC
>TRBV25-1|.|few|TRBJ2-7
CASSEGKLPGGWEQYF
TGTGCCAGCAGTGAAGGGAAACTACCCGGGGGATGGGAGCAGTACTTC
>TRBV6-5|.|.|TRBJ1-1
CASSYRGGPSEAFF
TGTGCCAGCAGTTACAGGGGGGGACCATCTGAAGCTTTCTTT
>TRBV12-3/TRBV12-4|.|.|TRBJ2-7
CASSLDSYEQYF
TGTGCCAGCAGTTTGGACAGCTACGAGCAGTACTTC
>TRBV7-8|.|.|TRBJ2-1
CATPGGLNEQFF
TGTGCCACCCCCGGGGGACTCAATGAGCAGTTCTTC
>TRBV2|.|.|TRBJ2-2
CASTLNPRSNQNTGELFF
TGTGCCAGCACCTTAAATCCGCGGAGTAACCAGAACACCGGGGAGCTGTTTTTT
>TRBV4-1|.|.|TRBJ1-2
CASSHLQEIGYGYTF
TGCGCCAGCAGCCATCTACAGGAGATTGGCTATGGCTACACCTTC